There are a few counts of the clone carrying this T cell receptor beta chain. The data belong to a study of T-cell memory formation after mild COVID-19. Germline CDR1 MNHEY, CDR2 SVGAGI. V was shortened by 1 base and J by 6 bases, with 12 bases between the two germline ends. The CDR3 has 15 amino acids. One entry per CDR3 protein results from TCRdb running MiXCR on the 5' RACE reads. The sample has more than 150,000 distinct CDR3 sequences, about 21% seen once. This TCR was recovered from an adult woman who had mild COVID-19 (a few samples of this study predate the infection). Cell type and time point are not known. The genes are TRBV6-5 and TRBJ2-2; D remains unclear. Sequencing was performed on PBMCs or a T cell subset sorted from them (not recorded which). The CDR3 DNA follows: TGTGCCAGCAGTTACTTGGCAGGCGGCGCCGGGGAGCTGTTTTTT. Translated: CASSYLAGGAGELFF.